This T cell receptor (beta chain) was identified in a study of identical twins' blood T cells. Via MiXCR, TCRdb re-called the 5' RACE reads, giving one row per CDR3 protein. Of around 380,000 distinct CDR3 sequences listed, more than 25% are singletons. Trimming took off 1 base at V and 1 base at J, with 10 bases between the two ends. Germline V lookup: CDR1 SGHAT, CDR2 FQNNGV. CDR3 length equals 15 residues. This chain connects TRBV11-2 to TRBJ1-1; D uncertain. Input material: PBMCs. The TCR comes from a woman aged 18-50 years in good health. The CDR3 loop reads CASSLGVSRNTEAFF. The DNA for the CDR3 is TGTGCCAGCAGCTTAGGGGTCAGCCGGAACACTGAAGCTTTCTTT.